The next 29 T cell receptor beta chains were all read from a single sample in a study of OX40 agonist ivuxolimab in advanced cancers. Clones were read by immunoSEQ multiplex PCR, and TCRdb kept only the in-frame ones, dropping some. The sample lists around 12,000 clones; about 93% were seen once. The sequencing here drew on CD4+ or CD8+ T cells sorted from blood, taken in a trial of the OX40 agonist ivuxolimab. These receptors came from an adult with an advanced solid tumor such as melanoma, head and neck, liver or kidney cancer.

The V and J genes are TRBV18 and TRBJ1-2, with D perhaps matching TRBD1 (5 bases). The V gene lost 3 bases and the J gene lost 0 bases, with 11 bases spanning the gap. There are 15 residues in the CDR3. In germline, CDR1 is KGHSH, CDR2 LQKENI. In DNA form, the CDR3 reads TGTGCCAGCTCACCCTCCGGGACCGCTAACTATGGCTACACCTTC. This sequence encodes CASSPSGTANYGYTF. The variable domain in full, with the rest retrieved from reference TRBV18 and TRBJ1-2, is NAGVMQNPRHLVRRRGQEARLRCSPMKGHSHVYWYRQLPEEGLKFMVYLQKENIIDESGMPKERFSAEFPKEGPSILRIQQVVRGDSAAYFCASSPSGTANYGYTFGSGTRLTVV.

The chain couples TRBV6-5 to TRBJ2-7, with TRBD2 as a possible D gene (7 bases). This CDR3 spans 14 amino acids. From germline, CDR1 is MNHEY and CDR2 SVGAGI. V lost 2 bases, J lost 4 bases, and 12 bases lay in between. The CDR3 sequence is CASSYGGARYEQYF. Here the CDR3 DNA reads TGTGCCAGCAGTTACGGGGGGGCCAGATACGAGCAGTACTTC.

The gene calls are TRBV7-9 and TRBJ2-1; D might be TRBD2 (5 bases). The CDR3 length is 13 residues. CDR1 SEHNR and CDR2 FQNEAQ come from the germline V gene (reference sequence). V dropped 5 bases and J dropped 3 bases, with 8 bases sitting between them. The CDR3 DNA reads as TGTGCCAGCAGCCCCGGGAACTACAATGAGCAGTTCTTC. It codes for CASSPGNYNEQFF. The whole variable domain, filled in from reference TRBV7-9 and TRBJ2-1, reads DTGVSQNPRHKITKRGQNVTFRCDPISEHNRLYWYRQTLGQGPEFLTYFQNEAQLEKSRLLSDRFSAERPKGSFSTLEIQRTEQGDSAMYLCASSPGNYNEQFFGPGTRLTVL.

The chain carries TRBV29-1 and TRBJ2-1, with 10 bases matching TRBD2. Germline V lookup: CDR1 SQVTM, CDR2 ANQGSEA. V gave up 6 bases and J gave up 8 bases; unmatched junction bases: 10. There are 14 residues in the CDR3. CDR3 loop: CSVQRSSGSYEQFF. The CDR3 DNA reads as TGCAGCGTGCAACGCTCTAGCGGGAGTTATGAGCAGTTCTTC.

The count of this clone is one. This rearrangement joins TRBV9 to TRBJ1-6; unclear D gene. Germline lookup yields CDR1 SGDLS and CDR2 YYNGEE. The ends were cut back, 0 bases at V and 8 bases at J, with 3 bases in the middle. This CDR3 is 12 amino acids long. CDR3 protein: CASSVGDSPLHF. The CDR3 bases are TGTGCCAGCAGCGTAGGGGATTCACCCCTCCACTTT.

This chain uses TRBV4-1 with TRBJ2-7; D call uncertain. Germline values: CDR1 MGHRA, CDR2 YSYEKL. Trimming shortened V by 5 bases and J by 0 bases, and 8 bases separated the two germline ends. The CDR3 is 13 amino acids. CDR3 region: CASSSPGSYEQYF. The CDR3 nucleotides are TGCGCCAGCAGCTCCCCGGGCTCCTACGAGCAGTACTTC.

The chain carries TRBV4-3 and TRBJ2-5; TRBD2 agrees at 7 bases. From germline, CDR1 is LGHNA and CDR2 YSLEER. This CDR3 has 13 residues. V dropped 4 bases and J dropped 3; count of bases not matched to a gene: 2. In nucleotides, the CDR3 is TGCGCCAGCAGCCTGAGCGGGGAAGAGACCCAGTACTTC. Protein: CASSLSGEETQYF.

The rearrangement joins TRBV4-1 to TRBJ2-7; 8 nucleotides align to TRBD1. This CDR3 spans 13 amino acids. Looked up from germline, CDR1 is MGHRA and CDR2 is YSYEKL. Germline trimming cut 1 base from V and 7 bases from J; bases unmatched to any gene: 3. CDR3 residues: CASSQARGLEQYF. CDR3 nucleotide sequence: TGCGCCAGCAGCCAAGCCAGGGGGCTTGAGCAGTACTTC.

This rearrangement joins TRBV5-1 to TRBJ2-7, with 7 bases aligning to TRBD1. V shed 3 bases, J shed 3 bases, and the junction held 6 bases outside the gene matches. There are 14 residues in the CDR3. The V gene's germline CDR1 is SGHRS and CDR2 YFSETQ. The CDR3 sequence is CASSSGTEFYEQYF. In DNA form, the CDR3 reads TGCGCCAGCAGCTCCGGGACAGAGTTCTACGAGCAGTACTTC.

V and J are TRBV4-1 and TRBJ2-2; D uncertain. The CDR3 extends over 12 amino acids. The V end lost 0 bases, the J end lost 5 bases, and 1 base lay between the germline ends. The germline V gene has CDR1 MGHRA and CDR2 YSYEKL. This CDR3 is CASSQETGELFF. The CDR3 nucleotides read TGCGCCAGCAGCCAAGAGACCGGGGAGCTGTTTTTT.

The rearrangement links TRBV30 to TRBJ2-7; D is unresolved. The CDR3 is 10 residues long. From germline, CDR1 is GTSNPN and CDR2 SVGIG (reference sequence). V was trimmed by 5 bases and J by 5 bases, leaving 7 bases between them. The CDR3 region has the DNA TGTGCCTGGGGCGCGGACGAGCAGTACTTC. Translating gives CAWGADEQYF.

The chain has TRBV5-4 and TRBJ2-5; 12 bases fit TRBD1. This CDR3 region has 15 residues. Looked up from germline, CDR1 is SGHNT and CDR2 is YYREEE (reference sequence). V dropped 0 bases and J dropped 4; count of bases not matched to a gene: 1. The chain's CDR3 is CASSLGDRGLETQYF. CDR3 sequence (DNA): TGTGCCAGCAGCTTGGGGGACAGGGGGCTAGAGACCCAGTACTTC.

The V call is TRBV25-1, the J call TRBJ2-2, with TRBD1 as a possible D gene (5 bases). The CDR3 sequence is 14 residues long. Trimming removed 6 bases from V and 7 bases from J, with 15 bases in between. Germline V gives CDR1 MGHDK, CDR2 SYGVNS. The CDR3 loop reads CASRGEVESGELFF. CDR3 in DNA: TGTGCCAGCAGAGGGGAAGTGGAGAGCGGGGAGCTGTTTTTT.

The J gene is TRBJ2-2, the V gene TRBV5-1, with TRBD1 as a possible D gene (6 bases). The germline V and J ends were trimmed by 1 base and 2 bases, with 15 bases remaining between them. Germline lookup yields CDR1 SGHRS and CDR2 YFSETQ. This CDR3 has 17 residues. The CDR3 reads CASSLWEQGFNTGELFF. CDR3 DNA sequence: TGCGCCAGCAGCTTGTGGGAACAGGGATTCAACACCGGGGAGCTGTTTTTT.

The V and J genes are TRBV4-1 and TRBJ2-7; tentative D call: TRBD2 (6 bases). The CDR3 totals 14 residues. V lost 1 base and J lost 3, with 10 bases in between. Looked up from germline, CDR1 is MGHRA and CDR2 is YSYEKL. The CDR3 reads CASSQGDSVYEQYF. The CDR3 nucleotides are TGCGCCAGCAGCCAAGGGGACTCAGTCTACGAGCAGTACTTC.

For the CDR3, the DNA is TGTGCCAGCAGCTATTGGAGGCGGACGAACACTGAAGCTTTCTTT. This encodes CASSYWRRTNTEAFF. The chain employs TRBV5-6 and TRBJ1-1; D not resolved. The CDR3 length is 15 residues. Trimming left V 3 bases short and J 1 base short, with 13 bases between. In germline, CDR1 is SGHDT, CDR2 YYEEEE.

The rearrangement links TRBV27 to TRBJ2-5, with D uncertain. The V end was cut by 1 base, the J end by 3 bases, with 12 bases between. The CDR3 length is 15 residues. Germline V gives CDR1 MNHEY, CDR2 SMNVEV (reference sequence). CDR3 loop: CASSLLGQHEETQYF. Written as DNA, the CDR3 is TGTGCCAGCAGTTTATTAGGGCAACATGAAGAGACCCAGTACTTC.

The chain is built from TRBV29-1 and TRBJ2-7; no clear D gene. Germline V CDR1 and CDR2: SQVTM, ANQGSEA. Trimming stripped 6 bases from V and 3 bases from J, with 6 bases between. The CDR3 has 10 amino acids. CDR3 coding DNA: TGCAGCGTGCTGGGCTACGAGCAGTACTTC. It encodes CSVLGYEQYF.

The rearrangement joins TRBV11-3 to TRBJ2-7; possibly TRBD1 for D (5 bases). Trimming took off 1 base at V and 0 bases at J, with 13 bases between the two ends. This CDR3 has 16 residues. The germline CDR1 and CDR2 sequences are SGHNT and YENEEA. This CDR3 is CASSLGQGLFSYEQYF. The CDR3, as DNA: TGTGCCAGCAGCTTAGGTCAGGGTCTTTTCTCCTACGAGCAGTACTTC.

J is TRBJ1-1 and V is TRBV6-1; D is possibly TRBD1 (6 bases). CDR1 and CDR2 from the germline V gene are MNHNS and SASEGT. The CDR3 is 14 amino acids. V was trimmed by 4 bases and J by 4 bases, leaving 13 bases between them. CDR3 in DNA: TGTGCCAGCAGTGCCCAGGGAGGGGGCACTGAAGCTTTCTTT. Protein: CASSAQGGGTEAFF.

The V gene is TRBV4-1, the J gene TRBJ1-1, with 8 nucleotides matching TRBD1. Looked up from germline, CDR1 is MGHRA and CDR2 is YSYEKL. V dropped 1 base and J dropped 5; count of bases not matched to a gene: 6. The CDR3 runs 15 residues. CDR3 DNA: TGCGCCAGCAGCCAAGCGACAGGGGCTGGGACTGAAGCTTTCTTT. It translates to CASSQATGAGTEAFF.

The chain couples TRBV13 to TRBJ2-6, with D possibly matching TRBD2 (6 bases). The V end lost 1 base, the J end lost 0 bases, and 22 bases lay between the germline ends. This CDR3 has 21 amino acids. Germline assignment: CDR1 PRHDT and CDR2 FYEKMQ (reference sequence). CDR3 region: CASSLVRETGSEYSGANVLTF. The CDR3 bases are TGTGCCAGCAGCTTAGTCCGGGAGACGGGGAGCGAATACTCTGGGGCCAACGTCCTGACTTTC. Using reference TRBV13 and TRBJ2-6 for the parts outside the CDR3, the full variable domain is AAGVIQSPRHLIKEKRETATLKCYPIPRHDTVYWYQQGPGQDPQFLISFYEKMQSDKGSIPDRFSAQQFSDYHSELNMSSLELGDSALYFCASSLVRETGSEYSGANVLTFGAGSRLTVL.

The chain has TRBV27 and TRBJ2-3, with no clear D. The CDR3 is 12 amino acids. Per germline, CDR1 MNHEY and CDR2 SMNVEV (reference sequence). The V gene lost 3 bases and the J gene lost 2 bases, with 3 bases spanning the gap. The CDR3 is CASSFATDTQYF. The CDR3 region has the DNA TGTGCCAGCAGTTTCGCCACAGATACGCAGTATTTT.

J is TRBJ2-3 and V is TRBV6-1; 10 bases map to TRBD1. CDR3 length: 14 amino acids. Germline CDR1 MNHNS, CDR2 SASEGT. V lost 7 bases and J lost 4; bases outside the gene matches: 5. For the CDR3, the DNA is TGTGCCAGCATAGGGGACAGGGGATCAGATACGCAGTATTTT. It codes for CASIGDRGSDTQYF.

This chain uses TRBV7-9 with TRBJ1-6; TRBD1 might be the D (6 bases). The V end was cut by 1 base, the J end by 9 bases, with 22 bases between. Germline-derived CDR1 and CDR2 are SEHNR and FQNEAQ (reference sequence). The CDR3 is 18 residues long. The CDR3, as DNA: TGTGCCAGCAGCTTAGGGCAGTTGGGGGCGAAAAATTTTTCACCCCTCCACTTT. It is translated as CASSLGQLGAKNFSPLHF.

The CDR3 sequence is CAWRFPGGYSYEQYF. CDR3 DNA sequence: TGTGCCTGGAGATTCCCAGGCGGGTACTCCTACGAGCAGTACTTC. The V gene is TRBV30, the J gene TRBJ2-7; a possible D gene is TRBD2 (5 bases). V was shortened by 3 bases and J by 0 bases, with 15 bases between the two germline ends. Germline V CDR1 and CDR2: GTSNPN, SVGIG (reference sequence). The CDR3 consists of 15 residues.

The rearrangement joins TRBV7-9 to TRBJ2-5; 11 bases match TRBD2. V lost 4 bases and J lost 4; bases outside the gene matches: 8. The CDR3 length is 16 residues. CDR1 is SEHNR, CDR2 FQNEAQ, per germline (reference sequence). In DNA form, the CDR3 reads TGTGCCAGCAGCTCCCGACTAGCGGGGCTAGCAGAGACCCAGTACTTC. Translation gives CASSSRLAGLAETQYF.

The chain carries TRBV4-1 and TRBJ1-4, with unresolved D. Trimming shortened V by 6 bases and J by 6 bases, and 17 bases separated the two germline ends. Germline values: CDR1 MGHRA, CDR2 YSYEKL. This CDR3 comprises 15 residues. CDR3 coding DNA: TGCGCCAGCAGTCCCTTGAGCGAGCGGGATGAAAAACTGTTTTTT. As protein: CASSPLSERDEKLFF.

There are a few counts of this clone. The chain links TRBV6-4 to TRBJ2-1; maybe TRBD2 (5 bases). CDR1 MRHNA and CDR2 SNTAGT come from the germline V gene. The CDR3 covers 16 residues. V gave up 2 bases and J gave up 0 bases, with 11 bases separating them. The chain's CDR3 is CASSDLTGSSYNEQFF. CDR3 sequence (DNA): TGTGCCAGCAGTGACCTCACGGGGAGCTCCTACAATGAGCAGTTCTTC.